These 12 T cell receptor beta chains share one sample of origin, sequenced in a study of blood T cell repertoires in COVID-19. Measured with immunoSEQ multiplex PCR; TCRdb has only the in-frame clones, and not every one. The repertoire holds 200,000 or so clones, with roughly 80% as singletons. The sequencing input was peripheral blood. Every receptor here comes from a man aged 60 to 69 with COVID-19, enrolled during active disease.

V and J are TRBV28 and TRBJ1-2; possible D gene TRBD1, 5 bases. This CDR3 is 15 amino acids long. V gave up 4 bases and J gave up 8 bases, with 20 bases separating them. Germline V gene lookup returns CDR1 MDHEN and CDR2 SYDVKM. The CDR3 spells CASSSPGGSREGYTF. The CDR3 DNA reads TGTGCCAGCAGTTCTCCCGGGGGATCCCGTGAAGGCTACACCTTC.

This chain joins TRBV6-6 and TRBJ2-7; no definite D call. Germline V gene data show CDR1 as MNHNY and CDR2 as SVGAGI (reference sequence). V was trimmed by 5 bases and J by 4 bases, leaving 12 bases between them. The CDR3 is made up of 13 amino acids. The DNA of the CDR3 is TGTGCCAGCAGTGGCCAGACACTTTACGAGCAGTACTTC. Protein: CASSGQTLYEQYF.

A single count supports this clone. This sequence joins TRBV18 and TRBJ2-7; weak D call: TRBD2 (5 bases). V was clipped by 4 bases and J by 6 bases, with 13 bases between them. The CDR3 length is 13 residues. Germline CDR1 is KGHSH and CDR2 is LQKENI. The CDR3 DNA reads as TGTGCCAGCTCACTGCGTCCGGGGTCCGAGCAGTACTTC. This translates into CASSLRPGSEQYF. The variable domain in full, completed from reference TRBV18 and TRBJ2-7, reads NAGVMQNPRHLVRRRGQEARLRCSPMKGHSHVYWYRQLPEEGLKFMVYLQKENIIDESGMPKERFSAEFPKEGPSILRIQQVVRGDSAAYFCASSLRPGSEQYFGPGTRLTVT.

The genes are TRBV19 and TRBJ2-5; D is ambiguous. V lost 4 bases, J lost 5 bases, and 20 bases lay in between. CDR1 is LNHDA, CDR2 SQIVND, per germline (reference sequence). The CDR3 length is 16 residues. CDR3 in amino acids: CASSTSFELTGETQYF. The CDR3 DNA reads TGTGCCAGTAGTACCTCTTTCGAGCTTACCGGTGAGACCCAGTACTTC. Supplemented by reference TRBV19 and TRBJ2-5, the full variable domain reads DGGITQSPKYLFRKEGQNVTLSCEQNLNHDAMYWYRQDPGQGLRLIYYSQIVNDFQKGDIAEGYSVSREKKESFPLTVTSAQKNPTAFYLCASSTSFELTGETQYFGPGTRLLVL.

Regarding this clone: As the CDR3 is not closed by the conserved phenylalanine or tryptophan, this likely results from a read error. The DNA is left out, because the CDR3 cannot be placed on it with certainty; the CDR3 is given as TCRdb lists it. The chain employs TRBV12-3 or TRBV12-4 and TRBJ1-2; the D call of TRBD1 is as the table states it, not checked on the DNA. Termini included, the CDR3 measures 13 amino acids. CDR3 region: CASSFGTGGPHYL.

This chain uses TRBV10-3 with TRBJ2-3, with 12 nucleotides matching TRBD1. V trimming: 4 bases; J trimming: 4 bases; junction bases outside the gene matches: 3. Germline CDR1 is ENHRY and CDR2 is SYGVKD. The CDR3 sequence is 15 residues long. For the CDR3, the DNA is TGTGCCATCAGTGGGGACAGGGGGCCTGCAGATACGCAGTATTTT. Its translation is CAISGDRGPADTQYF.

The chain employs TRBV30 and TRBJ2-5, with D uncertain. V was clipped by 3 bases and J by 0 bases, with 14 bases between them. This CDR3 region has 15 residues. Germline V gene lookup returns CDR1 GTSNPN and CDR2 SVGIG (reference sequence). CDR3 coding DNA: TGTGCCTGGAGGCGAGGAAACGGCAACCAAGAGACCCAGTACTTC. Its protein is CAWRRGNGNQETQYF.

The chain joins TRBV9 to TRBJ2-3; a possible D gene is TRBD2 (5 bases). V shed 4 bases and J shed 2 bases, with 14 bases lying between them. In germline, CDR1 is SGDLS, CDR2 YYNGEE. The CDR3 extends over 15 amino acids. CDR3 amino acids: CASSLDVGDTDTQYF. The CDR3, as DNA: TGTGCCAGCAGCCTCGACGTCGGGGACACAGATACGCAGTATTTT. Full variable domain (rest looked up from reference TRBV9 and TRBJ2-3): DSGVTQTPKHLITATGQRVTLRCSPRSGDLSVYWYQQSLDQGLQFLIQYYNGEERAKGNILERFSAQQFPDLHSELNLSSLELGDSALYFCASSLDVGDTDTQYFGPGTRLTVL.

The gene calls are TRBV3-1 (or the pseudogene TRBV3-2) and TRBJ2-5; 9 nucleotides match TRBD2. The CDR3 has 14 residues. After removal of 8 bases from V and 2 bases from J, the junction contained 6 bases not matched to a gene. Germline V gene sequence: CDR1 LGHDT, CDR2 YNNKEL (reference sequence). For the CDR3, the DNA is TGTGCCAGCGAGACTAGCGGACTTCAAGAGACCCAGTACTTC. Protein: CASETSGLQETQYF.

This clone was seen a handful of times. Its ends do not fully match the called genes, so a read error is possible. The J gene is TRBJ1-2, the V gene TRBV7-2; D unresolved. Per the germline V gene, CDR1 is SGHTA and CDR2 is FQGNSA. This CDR3 comprises 13 residues. CDR3 DNA: TGTGCCAGCAGCTCCACCCTTTTTTATGGCTTCACCTTC. This sequence encodes CASSSTLFYGFTF. Full variable domain (outside the CDR3, taken from reference TRBV7-2 and TRBJ1-2): GAGVSQSPSNKVTEKGKDVELRCDPISGHTALYWYRQSLGQGLEFLIYFQGNSAPDKSGLPSDRFSAERTGGSVSTLTIQRTQQEDSAVYLCASSSTLFYGFTFGSGTRLTVV.

This clone was seen only a few times. The rearrangement links TRBV7-8 to TRBJ1-2; 7 bases are a match to TRBD1. This CDR3 comprises 14 residues. V gave up 2 bases and J gave up 7 bases; unmatched junction bases: 7. Germline CDR1 is SGHVS and CDR2 is FQNEAQ. The CDR3 loop is CASSLSGQRGGYTF. CDR3 DNA sequence: TGTGCCAGCAGCTTATCGGGACAGAGAGGTGGCTACACCTTC. Full variable domain (missing parts from reference TRBV7-8 and TRBJ1-2): GAGVSQSPRYKVAKRGQDVALRCDPISGHVSLFWYQQALGQGPEFLTYFQNEAQLDKSGLPSDRFFAERPEGSVSTLKIQRTQQEDSAVYLCASSLSGQRGGYTFGSGTRLTVV.

The CDR3 loop reads CASSPIWTEGKWSEQFF. CDR3 in DNA: TGTGCCAGCAGCCCAATTTGGACAGAAGGTAAATGGAGTGAGCAGTTCTTC. The rearrangement links TRBV7-9 to TRBJ2-1; D is perhaps TRBD1 (6 bases). This CDR3 contains 17 residues. Trimming took 5 bases from V and 9 from J, leaving 26 bases between them. From germline, CDR1 is SEHNR and CDR2 FQNEAQ (reference sequence).